The 21 T cell receptor beta chains below were found in one sample sequenced in a study of T cell responses to AZD1222 COVID-19 vaccine. The method was immunoSEQ multiplex PCR; TCRdb's version includes in-frame clones alone and lacks a portion of them. The table lists about 28,000 clones, around 80% of them singletons. The sample in question was peripheral blood, obtained on day 0 of AZD1222 vaccination. These receptors were taken from an adult in good health.

The rearrangement links TRBV24-1 to TRBJ1-2, with D tentatively TRBD1 (5 bases). V lost 9 bases, J lost 8 bases, and 15 bases lay in between. The length of the CDR3 is 12 residues. From germline, CDR1 is KGHDR and CDR2 SFDVKD. CDR3 DNA: TGTGCCACCTCCGTGAGTTGGGGCGGCTACACCTTC. It codes for CATSVSWGGYTF.

The chain recombines TRBV5-6 with TRBJ2-1, with D uncertain. Germline V gene lookup returns CDR1 SGHDT and CDR2 YYEEEE. The CDR3 runs 15 residues. Between the trimmed V and J ends, which lost 4 bases and 2 bases, there was a span of 13 bases. Written as DNA, the CDR3 is TGTGCCAGCAGCCCTGATGCGGAAACCTACAATGAGCAGTTCTTC. This codes for CASSPDAETYNEQFF.

This clone was seen once. The V gene is TRBV6-2 or TRBV6-3, the J gene TRBJ2-7; the match to TRBD1 covers 8 bases. V dropped 2 bases and J dropped 2; count of bases not matched to a gene: 5. Germline V lookup: CDR1 MNHEY, CDR2 SVGEGT. The length of the CDR3 is 15 residues. Here the CDR3 reads CASSYGDRGTYEQYV. The CDR3, as DNA: TGTGCCAGCAGTTACGGTGACAGGGGAACCTACGAGCAGTACGTC.

This clone was recorded a few times. This CDR3 reads CASSLEGSGLSTDTQYF. The CDR3 region has the DNA TGTGCCAGCAGCTTAGAGGGTAGCGGGCTTAGCACAGATACGCAGTATTTT. The gene calls are TRBV11-2 and TRBJ2-3; 7 nucleotides match TRBD2. The V gene's germline CDR1 is SGHAT and CDR2 FQNNGV. J was trimmed by 0 bases and V by 0 bases; bases with no gene match: 6. The CDR3 has 17 residues.

The chain employs TRBV10-3 and TRBJ2-3, with 8 bases aligning to TRBD2. Germline lookup yields CDR1 ENHRY and CDR2 SYGVKD. The CDR3 loop spans 16 amino acids. V was clipped by 3 bases and J by 0 bases; unmatched bases: 5. The CDR3 DNA sequence: TGTGCCATCAGTGAATCTAGCGGGCCAAGCACAGATACGCAGTATTTT. Protein: CAISESSGPSTDTQYF.

The chain links TRBV3-1 (or the pseudogene TRBV3-2) to TRBJ2-7; D might be TRBD2 (6 bases). The CDR3 extends over 15 amino acids. V was clipped by 0 bases and J by 1 base, with 10 bases between them. CDR1 and CDR2 from the germline V gene are LGHDT and YNNKEL (reference sequence). The CDR3 coding sequence is TGTGCCAGCAGCCAAGACGCGGGGAATTCCTACGAGCAGTACTTC. Translated: CASSQDAGNSYEQYF.

The genes are TRBV18 and TRBJ2-3; D ambiguous. Germline CDR1 is KGHSH and CDR2 is LQKENI. Trimming shortened V by 4 bases and J by 5 bases, and 7 bases separated the two germline ends. This CDR3 has 12 residues. In nucleotides, the CDR3 is TGTGCCAGCTCACTCGATAGAGATACGCAGTATTTT. It specifies CASSLDRDTQYF.

The CDR3 bases are TGCGCCAGCAGCCTAAGGACAGACCCCTACGAGCAGTACTTC. Translation: CASSLRTDPYEQYF. The chain uses TRBV4-1 and TRBJ2-7; maybe TRBD1 (6 bases). This CDR3 contains 14 residues. Germline V CDR1 and CDR2: MGHRA, YSYEKL. Trimming removed 4 bases at V and 2 bases at J, with 12 bases between.

This clone was detected once. The chain has TRBV7-2 and TRBJ2-4; perhaps TRBD2 as D (6 bases). This CDR3 contains 17 residues. Trimming took 5 bases from V and 3 from J, leaving 20 bases between them. Germline CDR1 SGHTA, CDR2 FQGNSA. The CDR3 loop reads CASSPLSGRRGKNIQYF. The DNA of the CDR3 is TGTGCCAGCAGCCCCCTTTCTGGGAGGAGAGGCAAAAACATTCAGTACTTC.

This clone is a singleton in its sample. This sequence joins TRBV13 and TRBJ2-4, with D tentatively TRBD2 (6 bases). Between the trimmed V and J ends, which lost 5 bases and 1 base, there was a span of 27 bases. Looked up from germline, CDR1 is PRHDT and CDR2 is FYEKMQ (reference sequence). The CDR3 has 20 residues. The CDR3 coding sequence is TGTGCCAGCAGCCGAGCCATATCGGGACTCAACCACGAGGCCAAAAACATTCAGTACTTC. Its protein is CASSRAISGLNHEAKNIQYF.

This chain uses TRBV19 with TRBJ1-1; D call uncertain. The germline V gene has CDR1 LNHDA and CDR2 SQIVND (reference sequence). CDR3 size: 11 residues. Trimming stripped 2 bases from V and 6 bases from J, with 4 bases between. CDR3 residues: CASSIYSEAFF. CDR3 nucleotide sequence: TGTGCCAGTAGTATATATTCTGAAGCTTTCTTT.

The rearrangement joins TRBV25-1 to TRBJ2-2; D is possibly TRBD2 (6 bases). Germline V lookup: CDR1 MGHDK, CDR2 SYGVNS. The CDR3 runs to 17 residues. V lost 3 bases and J lost 4, with 18 bases in between. DNA of the CDR3: TGTGCCAGCAGTGACTCCGGGACTTGGTCGGGCACCGGGGAGCTGTTTTTT. Its protein product is CASSDSGTWSGTGELFF. Variable domain in full (rest from reference TRBV25-1 and TRBJ2-2): EADIYQTPRYLVIGTGKKITLECSQTMGHDKMYWYQQDPGMELHLIHYSYGVNSTEKGDLSSESTVSRIRTEHFPLTLESARPSHTSQYLCASSDSGTWSGTGELFFGEGSRLTVL.

The V and J genes are TRBV6-5 and TRBJ2-3; D is possibly TRBD2 (6 bases). Germline lookup yields CDR1 MNHEY and CDR2 SVGAGI. The CDR3 has 12 amino acids. Trimming stripped 9 bases from V and 3 bases from J, with 10 bases between. The CDR3 region has the DNA TGTGCCAGTTATGGACTAACAGATACGCAGTATTTT. Amino acids: CASYGLTDTQYF.

The chain links TRBV30 to TRBJ2-1; the match to TRBD2 covers 10 bases. The trim removed 4 bases at V and 5 bases at J, leaving 5 bases unmatched. This CDR3 is 14 amino acids long. In germline, CDR1 is GTSNPN, CDR2 SVGIG (reference sequence). The CDR3 here is CAWIRTSGNNEQFF. The CDR3 nucleotides read TGTGCCTGGATTAGGACTAGCGGAAACAATGAGCAGTTCTTC.

The V call is TRBV5-1, the J call TRBJ2-3; 8 nucleotides match TRBD2. The junction had 5 bases not matched to a gene; V was cut back by 7 bases and J by 4 bases. The CDR3 spans 13 residues. Germline V gene data show CDR1 as SGHRS and CDR2 as YFSETQ. Here the CDR3 DNA reads TGCGCCAGCGGAAAGCGGGAGTCAGATACGCAGTATTTT. It encodes CASGKRESDTQYF.

V is TRBV7-8 and J is TRBJ1-2, with D hard to call. Trimming took 1 base from V and 7 from J, leaving 7 bases between them. The CDR3 consists of 12 residues. CDR1 and CDR2 (germline): SGHVS, FQNEAQ. This chain's CDR3 is CASSLESGGYTF. In DNA form, the CDR3 reads TGTGCCAGCAGCTTAGAGAGTGGTGGCTACACCTTC.

CDR3 loop: CASYYGAPSTDTQYF. CDR3 in DNA: TGTGCCAGCTACTACGGGGCTCCTAGCACAGATACGCAGTATTTT. The rearrangement joins TRBV6-5 to TRBJ2-3; the D gene could be TRBD1 or TRBD2 (5 bases each). From germline, CDR1 is MNHEY and CDR2 SVGAGI. The CDR3 runs to 15 residues. Trimming took 8 bases from V and 0 from J, leaving 15 bases between them.

The chain has TRBV6-5 and TRBJ1-6, with D hard to call. Looked up from germline, CDR1 is MNHEY and CDR2 is SVGAGI. The CDR3 extends over 12 amino acids. V was shortened by 4 bases and J by 6 bases, with 4 bases between the two germline ends. CDR3 region: CASSFFNSPLHF. As DNA, the CDR3 is TGTGCCAGCAGTTTTTTTAATTCACCCCTCCACTTT.

CDR3 amino acids: CASSRGLAGNTGELFF. The CDR3 DNA reads TGCGCCAGCAGTAGAGGACTAGCGGGCAACACCGGGGAGCTGTTTTTT. The V gene is TRBV4-3, the J gene TRBJ2-2, with 11 bases lining up with TRBD2. The germline CDR1 and CDR2 sequences are LGHNA and YSLEER. CDR3 size: 16 residues. V lost 6 bases and J lost 2; bases outside the gene matches: 5.

The chain recombines TRBV27 with TRBJ1-4; possibly TRBD1 for D (6 bases). CDR1 and CDR2 (germline): MNHEY, SMNVEV (reference sequence). CDR3 length: 15 amino acids. The V and J ends lost 5 bases and 7 bases respectively, with 17 bases between them. Here the CDR3 DNA reads TGTGCCAGCAGTGCATCGACAGGTTCCGGTGAAAAACTGTTTTTT. Its protein is CASSASTGSGEKLFF.

The J gene is TRBJ1-1, the V gene TRBV7-3; no firm D call. The length of the CDR3 is 15 residues. V was clipped by 2 bases and J by 0 bases, with 10 bases between them. Germline lookup yields CDR1 SGHTA and CDR2 FQGTGA. The CDR3 region is CASSLAPQVNTEAFF. As DNA, the CDR3 is TGTGCCAGCAGCTTAGCCCCACAAGTGAACACTGAAGCTTTCTTT.